The rows below give T cell receptor beta chains drawn from one sample of a study of blood T cell repertoires in COVID-19. Some clones are missing from TCRdb's copy, which holds only in-frame ones; the method was immunoSEQ multiplex PCR. The table records more than 200,000 clones, roughly 84% of them present only once. The sequenced sample consisted of peripheral blood. These receptors were obtained from a woman aged 40 to 49 who had recovered from COVID-19. Each CDR3 is given without its conserved first and last residue.

TRBV11-2	TRBJ2-7	ASSLDISSYEQY
TRBV20-1	TRBJ1-2	SAWTGRGYT
TRBV15	TRBJ1-6	ATSRAPDRGNNSPLH
TRBV7-9	TRBJ2-7	ASSRGQQYEQY
TRBV24-1	TRBJ2-5	ATSDTTGVQY
TRBV5-5	TRBJ1-4	ASSLWGGGYEKLF
TRBV5-4	TRBJ2-1	ASSNPTSGRGVEQF
TRBV28	TRBJ1-2	ASSSSLNRGVGGYT
TRBV9	TRBJ2-5	ASSRTDKETQY
TRBV3-1/TRBV3-2	TRBJ1-2	ASSLGTSGYT
TRBV27	TRBJ2-7	ASSRTGKTYEQY
TRBV2	TRBJ2-5	ASSPTAGGPETQY
TRBV7-8	TRBJ2-2	ASSLGQVNTGELF
TRBV7-2	TRBJ2-7	ASSFTGGSEQY
TRBV9	TRBJ2-3	ASSVGTSTNTQY
TRBV11-3	TRBJ1-3	ASSFRGRGNTIY
TRBV5-8	TRBJ2-7	ASSSHRGLTYEQY
TRBV5-3	TRBJ2-5	ARSLAVIGTPPEETQY
TRBV5-1	TRBJ1-2	ASSLTTGAYGYT
TRBV7-2	TRBJ2-7	ASSFGGEGYEQY
TRBV28	TRBJ1-1	ASSRGTGGRTEAF
TRBV2	TRBJ2-1	AIKRGVYNEQF
TRBV4-1	TRBJ2-1	ASSQPRTISSYNEQF
TRBV7-9	TRBJ2-1	ASSLGREREQF
TRBV28	TRBJ1-6	ASCPGQRNSPLH
TRBV6-5	TRBJ2-7	ASSYLGTTPRYEQY
TRBV27	TRBJ1-5	ASSTLGQQGQPQH
TRBV6-5	TRBJ2-7	ASSYRQGGTYEQY
TRBV6-4	TRBJ2-3	ASSTGLDADTQY
TRBV4-1	TRBJ1-5	ASSQEWTAGSNQPQH
TRBV7-9	TRBJ2-2	ASSSTSGGALGELF
TRBV6-5	TRBJ2-7	ASSYSGGGPYEQY
TRBV13	TRBJ1-3	ASSPKGQARSGNTIY
TRBV28	TRBJ1-2	ASGGQLRSYGYT
TRBV5-4	TRBJ1-4	ASSMTGRNEKLF
TRBV30	TRBJ1-3	AWRSGTGNTIY
TRBV4-3	TRBJ1-1	ASSQDRSAGNKNTEAF
TRBV7-3	TRBJ2-2	ASSLTATPGTGELF
TRBV28	TRBJ1-2	ASSLIGGQLQGYT
TRBV5-1	TRBJ2-3	ASSSSSTDTQY
TRBV19	TRBJ1-5	ASCRDRGDQPQH
TRBV19	TRBJ2-7	ASSIMGGISYEQY
TRBV29-1	TRBJ1-1	SAPDRATEAF
TRBV30	TRBJ1-6	AWTGLYNSPLH
TRBV20-1	TRBJ2-2	SASQGSGELF
TRBV9	TRBJ2-2	ASSVRDSSTGKLF
TRBV5-1	TRBJ2-1	ASSPGTGSYNEQF
TRBV24-1	TRBJ2-1	ATSDLGGSVGEQF
TRBV25-1	TRBJ2-3	ASGAWGGGTDTQY
TRBV18	TRBJ2-7	ASSPLISGRAGEQY
TRBV3-1/TRBV3-2	TRBJ1-2	ASSQDFSGANYGYT
TRBV3-1/TRBV3-2	TRBJ1-2	ASKGGYGYT
TRBV3-1/TRBV3-2	TRBJ2-1	ASSQGLAGSSYNEQF
TRBV19	TRBJ1-6	ASSIDKGARSPLH
TRBV19	TRBJ2-7	ASSPAPGYEQY